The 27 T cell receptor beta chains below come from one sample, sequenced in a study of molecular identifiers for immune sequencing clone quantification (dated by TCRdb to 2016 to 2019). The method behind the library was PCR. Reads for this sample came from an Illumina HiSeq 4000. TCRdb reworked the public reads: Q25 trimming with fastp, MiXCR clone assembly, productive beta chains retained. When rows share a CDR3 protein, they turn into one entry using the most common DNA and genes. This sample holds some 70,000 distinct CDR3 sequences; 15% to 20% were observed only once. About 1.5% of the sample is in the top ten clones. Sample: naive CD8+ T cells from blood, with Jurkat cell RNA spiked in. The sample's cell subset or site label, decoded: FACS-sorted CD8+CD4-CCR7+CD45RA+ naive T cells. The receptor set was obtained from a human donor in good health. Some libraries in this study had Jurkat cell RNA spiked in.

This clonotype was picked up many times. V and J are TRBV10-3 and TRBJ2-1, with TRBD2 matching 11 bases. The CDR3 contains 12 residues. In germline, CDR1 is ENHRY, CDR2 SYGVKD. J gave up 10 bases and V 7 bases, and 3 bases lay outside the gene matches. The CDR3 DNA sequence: TGTGCCATCAAAACTAGCGGGAGAGAGCAGTTCTTC. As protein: CAIKTSGREQFF.

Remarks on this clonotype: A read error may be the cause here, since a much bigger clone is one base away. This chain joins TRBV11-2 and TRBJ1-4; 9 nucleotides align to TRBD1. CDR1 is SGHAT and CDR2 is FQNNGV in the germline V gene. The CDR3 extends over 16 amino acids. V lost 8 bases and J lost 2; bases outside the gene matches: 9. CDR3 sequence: CASGPGTGSTNEKLFF. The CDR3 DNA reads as TGTGCCAGCGGCCCCGGGACAGGGTCGACTAATGAAAAACTGTTTTTT. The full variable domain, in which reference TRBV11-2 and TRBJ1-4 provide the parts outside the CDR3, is EAGVAQSPRYKIIEKRQSVAFWCNPISGHATLYWYQQILGQGPKLLIQFQNNGVVDDSQLPKDRFSAERLKGVDSTLKIQPAKLEDSAVYLCASGPGTGSTNEKLFFGSGTQLSVL.

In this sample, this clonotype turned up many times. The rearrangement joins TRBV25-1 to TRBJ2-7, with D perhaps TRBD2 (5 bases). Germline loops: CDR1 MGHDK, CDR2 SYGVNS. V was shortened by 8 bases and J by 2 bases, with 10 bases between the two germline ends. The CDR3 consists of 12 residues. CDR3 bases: TGTGCCAGCCGAGCGGATACCTACGAGCAGTACTTC. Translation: CASRADTYEQYF.

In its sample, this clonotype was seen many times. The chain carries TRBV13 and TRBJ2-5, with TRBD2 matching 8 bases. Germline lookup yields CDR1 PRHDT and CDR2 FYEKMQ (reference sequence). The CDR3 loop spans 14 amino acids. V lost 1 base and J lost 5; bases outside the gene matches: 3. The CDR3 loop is CASSLVTSGETQYF. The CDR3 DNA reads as TGTGCCAGCAGCTTAGTTACTAGCGGTGAGACCCAGTACTTC.

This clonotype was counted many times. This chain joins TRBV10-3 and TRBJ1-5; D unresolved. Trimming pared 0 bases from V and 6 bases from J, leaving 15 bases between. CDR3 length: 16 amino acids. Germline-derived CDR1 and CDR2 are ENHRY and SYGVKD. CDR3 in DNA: TGTGCCATCAGTGAGTCGGAGACACCGGCGGGTCAGCCCCAGCATTTT. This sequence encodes CAISESETPAGQPQHF.

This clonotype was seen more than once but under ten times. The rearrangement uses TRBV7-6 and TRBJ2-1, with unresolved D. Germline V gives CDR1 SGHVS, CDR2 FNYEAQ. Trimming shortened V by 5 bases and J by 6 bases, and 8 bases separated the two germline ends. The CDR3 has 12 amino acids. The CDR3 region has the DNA TGTGCCAGCAGCGTAGGAGTCAATGAGCAGTTCTTC. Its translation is CASSVGVNEQFF.

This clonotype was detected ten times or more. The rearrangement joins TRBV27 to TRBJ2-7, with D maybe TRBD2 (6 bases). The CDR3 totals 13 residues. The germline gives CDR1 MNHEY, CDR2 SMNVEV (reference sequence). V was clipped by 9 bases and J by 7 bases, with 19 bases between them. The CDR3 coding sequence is TGTGCCAGTCGGGGACTGCCGTTGGGAGAGCAGTACTTC. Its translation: CASRGLPLGEQYF.

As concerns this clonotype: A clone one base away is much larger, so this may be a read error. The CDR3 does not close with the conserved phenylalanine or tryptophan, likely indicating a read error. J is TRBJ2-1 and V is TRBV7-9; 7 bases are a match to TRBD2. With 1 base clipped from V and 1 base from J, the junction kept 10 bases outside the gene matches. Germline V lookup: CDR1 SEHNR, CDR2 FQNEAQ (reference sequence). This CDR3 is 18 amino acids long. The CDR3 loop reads CASSLDRRESLSYNEQFS. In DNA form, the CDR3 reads TGTGCCAGCAGCTTAGACAGGCGGGAGTCGTTGTCCTACAATGAGCAGTTCTCC.

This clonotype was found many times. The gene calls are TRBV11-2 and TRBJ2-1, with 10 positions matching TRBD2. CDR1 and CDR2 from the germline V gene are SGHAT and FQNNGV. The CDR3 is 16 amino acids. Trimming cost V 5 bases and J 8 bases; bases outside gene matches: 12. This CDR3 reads CASSLSTGLANHEQFF. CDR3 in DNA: TGTGCCAGCAGCCTATCCACGGGACTAGCGAACCATGAGCAGTTCTTC.

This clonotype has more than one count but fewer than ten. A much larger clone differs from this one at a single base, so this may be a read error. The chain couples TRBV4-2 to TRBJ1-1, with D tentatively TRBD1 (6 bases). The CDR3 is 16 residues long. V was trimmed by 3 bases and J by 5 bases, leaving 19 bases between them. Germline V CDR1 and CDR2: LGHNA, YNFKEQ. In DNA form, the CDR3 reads TGTGCCAGCAGCCAGTACAGGGCGGGATCCGGGACTGAAGCTTTCTTT. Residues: CASSQYRAGSGTEAFF.

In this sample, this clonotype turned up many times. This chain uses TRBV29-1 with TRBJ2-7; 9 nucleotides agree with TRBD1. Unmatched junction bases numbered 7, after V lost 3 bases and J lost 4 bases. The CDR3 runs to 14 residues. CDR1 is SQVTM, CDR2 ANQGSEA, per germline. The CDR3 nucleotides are TGCAGCGTTGAGGGACAGGGAGCCCTTTACGAGCAGTACTTC. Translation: CSVEGQGALYEQYF.

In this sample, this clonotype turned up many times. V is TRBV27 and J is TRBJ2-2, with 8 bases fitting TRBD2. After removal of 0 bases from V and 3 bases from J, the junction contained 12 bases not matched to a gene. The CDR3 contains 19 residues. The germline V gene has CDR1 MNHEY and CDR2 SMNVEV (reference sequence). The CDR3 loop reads CASSLSSGEGVRDTGELFF. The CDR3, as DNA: TGTGCCAGCAGTTTATCTAGCGGGGAGGGGGTTAGGGACACCGGGGAGCTGTTTTTT.

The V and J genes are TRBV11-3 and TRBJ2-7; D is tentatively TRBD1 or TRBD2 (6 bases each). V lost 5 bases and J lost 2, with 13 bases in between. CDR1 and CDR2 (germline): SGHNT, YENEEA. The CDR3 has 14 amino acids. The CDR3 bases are TGTGCCAGCAGCCCCCCCGGGGGCCCCTACGAGCAGTACTTC. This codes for CASSPPGGPYEQYF.

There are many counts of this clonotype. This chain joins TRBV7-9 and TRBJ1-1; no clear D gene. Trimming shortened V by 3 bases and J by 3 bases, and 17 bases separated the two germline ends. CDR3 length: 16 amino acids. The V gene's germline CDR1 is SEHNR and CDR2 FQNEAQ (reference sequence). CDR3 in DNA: TGTGCCAGCAGCTTGGGTCCTAAGGCTAAGTACACTGAAGCTTTCTTT. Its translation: CASSLGPKAKYTEAFF. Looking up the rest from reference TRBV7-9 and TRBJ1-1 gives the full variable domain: DTGVSQNPRHKITKRGQNVTFRCDPISEHNRLYWYRQTLGQGPEFLTYFQNEAQLEKSRLLSDRFSAERPKGSFSTLEIQRTEQGDSAMYLCASSLGPKAKYTEAFFGQGTRLTVV.

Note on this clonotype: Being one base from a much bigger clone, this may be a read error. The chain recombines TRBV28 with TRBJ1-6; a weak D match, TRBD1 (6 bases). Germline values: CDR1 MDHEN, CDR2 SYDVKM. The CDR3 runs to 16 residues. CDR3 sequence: CASSLGGPVYNPPLHF. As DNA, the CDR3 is TGTGCCAGCAGTTTAGGGGGCCCGGTCTATAATCCACCCCTCCACTTT.

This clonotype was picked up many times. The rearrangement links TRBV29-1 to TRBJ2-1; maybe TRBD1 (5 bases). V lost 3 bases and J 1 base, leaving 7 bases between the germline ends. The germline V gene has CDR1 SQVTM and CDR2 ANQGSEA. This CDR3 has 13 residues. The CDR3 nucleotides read TGCAGCGTTGAGGCAGGGTCCTACAATGAGCAGTTCTTC. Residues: CSVEAGSYNEQFF.

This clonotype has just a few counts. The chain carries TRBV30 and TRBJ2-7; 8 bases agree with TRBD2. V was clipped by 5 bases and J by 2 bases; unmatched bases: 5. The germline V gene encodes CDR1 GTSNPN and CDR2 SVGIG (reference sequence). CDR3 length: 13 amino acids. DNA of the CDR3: TGTGCCTGGGAAGGGACTAGGCCCTACGAGCAGTACTTC. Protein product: CAWEGTRPYEQYF.

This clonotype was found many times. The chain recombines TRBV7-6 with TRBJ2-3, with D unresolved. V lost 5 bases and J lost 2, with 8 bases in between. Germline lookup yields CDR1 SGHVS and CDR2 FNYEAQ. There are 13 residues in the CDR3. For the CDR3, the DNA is TGTGCCAGCAGCCCAGAAGCCACAGATACGCAGTATTTT. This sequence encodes CASSPEATDTQYF.

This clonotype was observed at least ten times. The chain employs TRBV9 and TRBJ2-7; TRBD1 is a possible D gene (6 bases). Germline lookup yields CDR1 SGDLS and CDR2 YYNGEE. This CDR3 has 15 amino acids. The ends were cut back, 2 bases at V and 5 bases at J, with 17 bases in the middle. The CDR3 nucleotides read TGTGCCAGCAGCGTGGACAGCCCTACGTACAACGAGCAGTACTTC. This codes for CASSVDSPTYNEQYF. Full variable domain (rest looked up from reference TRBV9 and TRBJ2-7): DSGVTQTPKHLITATGQRVTLRCSPRSGDLSVYWYQQSLDQGLQFLIQYYNGEERAKGNILERFSAQQFPDLHSELNLSSLELGDSALYFCASSVDSPTYNEQYFGPGTRLTVT.

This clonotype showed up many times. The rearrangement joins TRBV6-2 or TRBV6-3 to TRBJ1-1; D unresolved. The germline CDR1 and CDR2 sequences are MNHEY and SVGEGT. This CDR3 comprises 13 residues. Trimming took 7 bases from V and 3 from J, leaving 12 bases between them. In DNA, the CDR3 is TGTGCCAGCACCCTGGGCCTCTACACTGAAGCTTTCTTT. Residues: CASTLGLYTEAFF.

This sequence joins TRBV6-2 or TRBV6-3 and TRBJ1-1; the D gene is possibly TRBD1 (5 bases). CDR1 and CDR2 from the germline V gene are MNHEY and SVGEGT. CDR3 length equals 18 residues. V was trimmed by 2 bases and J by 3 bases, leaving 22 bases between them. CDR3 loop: CASSYPSQSPGLYTEAFF. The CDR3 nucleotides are TGTGCCAGCAGTTACCCGTCACAATCACCGGGACTGTACACTGAAGCTTTCTTT.

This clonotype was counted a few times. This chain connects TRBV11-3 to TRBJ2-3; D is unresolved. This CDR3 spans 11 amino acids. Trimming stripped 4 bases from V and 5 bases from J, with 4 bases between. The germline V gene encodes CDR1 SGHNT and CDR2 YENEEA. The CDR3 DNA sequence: TGTGCCAGCAGCTACGTAGATACGCAGTATTTT. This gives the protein CASSYVDTQYF.

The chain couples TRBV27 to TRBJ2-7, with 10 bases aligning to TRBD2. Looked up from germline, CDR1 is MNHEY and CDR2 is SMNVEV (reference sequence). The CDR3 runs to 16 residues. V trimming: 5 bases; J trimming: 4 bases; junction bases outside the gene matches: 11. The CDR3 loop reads CASSRMLGLAKYEQYF. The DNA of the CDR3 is TGTGCCAGCAGTCGAATGTTGGGACTAGCGAAGTACGAGCAGTACTTC.

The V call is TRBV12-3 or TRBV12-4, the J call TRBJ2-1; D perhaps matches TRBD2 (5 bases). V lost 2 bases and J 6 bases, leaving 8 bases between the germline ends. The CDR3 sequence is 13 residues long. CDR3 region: CASSLRTSNEQFF. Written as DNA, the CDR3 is TGTGCCAGCAGTTTACGAACTAGCAATGAGCAGTTCTTC.

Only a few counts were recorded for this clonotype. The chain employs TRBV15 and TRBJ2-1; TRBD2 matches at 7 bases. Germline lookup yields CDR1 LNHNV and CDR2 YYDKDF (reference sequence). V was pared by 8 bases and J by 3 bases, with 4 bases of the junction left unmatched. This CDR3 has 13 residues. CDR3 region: CATGRAVYNEQFF. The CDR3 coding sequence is TGTGCCACCGGGAGGGCCGTCTACAATGAGCAGTTCTTC.

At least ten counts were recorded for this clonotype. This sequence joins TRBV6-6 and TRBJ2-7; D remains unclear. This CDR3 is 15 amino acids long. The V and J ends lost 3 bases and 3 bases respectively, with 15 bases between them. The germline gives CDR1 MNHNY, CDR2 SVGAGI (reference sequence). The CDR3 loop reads CASSYIYRGSYEQYF. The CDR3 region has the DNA TGTGCCAGCAGTTATATTTATCGCGGCAGCTACGAGCAGTACTTC.

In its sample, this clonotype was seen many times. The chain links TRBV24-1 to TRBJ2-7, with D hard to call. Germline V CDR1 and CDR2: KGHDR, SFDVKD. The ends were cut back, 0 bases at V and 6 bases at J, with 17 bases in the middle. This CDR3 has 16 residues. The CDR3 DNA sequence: TGTGCCACCAGTGATTTGTCCGCAACTACACCCGGCGAGCAGTACTTC. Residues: CATSDLSATTPGEQYF.